This TCR beta chain was captured by sequencing in a study of shared clonotypes between healthy human individuals. With V trimmed by 3 bases and J by 2 bases, 6 bases remained unmatched. CDR3 length equals 15 residues. The germline gives CDR1 SGHTA, CDR2 FQGNSA. Produced via immunoSEQ multiplex PCR; TCRdb's table is partial and in-frame only. Among roughly 1.4 million clones, 97% to 99% were seen once, and the ten largest hold roughly 0.36%. Sequencing was done on a sample of naive CD4+ T cells sorted from blood. Subset meaning: CD45RA+ positively selected. This TCR was recovered from a man aged 25-45 years in good health. This sequence joins TRBV7-2 and TRBJ2-7; 8 bases map to TRBD1. The CDR3 coding sequence is TGTGCCAGCAGCTTCGGGGACAGGATCACCTACGAGCAGTACTTC. This gives the protein CASSFGDRITYEQYF.